This TCR beta chain was recovered during a study of T cells after somatic rescue of genetic block. The repertoire was sequenced with immunoSEQ multiplex PCR; TCRdb's copy has only in-frame clones and lacks some. Among 60,000 to 75,000 clones listed, 92% were seen once. V dropped 2 bases and J dropped 8; count of bases not matched to a gene: 1. The length of the CDR3 is 14 residues. The germline V gene encodes CDR1 MNHNY and CDR2 SVGAGI (reference sequence). The sequenced sample consisted of peripheral blood mononuclear cells (PBMCs). The genes are TRBV6-6 and TRBJ1-4, with 11 nucleotides matching TRBD1. The TCR was taken from a man in his forties. The CDR3 region is CASSYGTGGEKLFF. CDR3 bases: TGTGCCAGCAGTTACGGGACAGGGGGGGAAAAACTGTTTTTT.